A single sample is the source of the 14 T cell receptor beta chains below, sequenced in a study of T cell responses to AZD1222 COVID-19 vaccine (dated by TCRdb to about 2021). The library was made by the immunoSEQ multiplex PCR assay. TCRdb mirrors the immuneACCESS table, restricted to in-frame sequences. Some clones are absent from its copies; in checked studies, under half trace to an unresolved V gene, and the reason for the others is unknown. Counted in this sample were around 99,000 clones; more than 85% of them appeared once. The top ten hold 6.5% to 8.5% of the sample. Interpreted using the paper, the time point label stands for: about 28 days (+/-7) after the second vaccine dose. The starting material was peripheral blood, obtained 28 days after the second AZD1222 dose. The receptors come from an adult who received the AZD1222 COVID-19 vaccine.

The V call is TRBV19, the J call TRBJ1-1, with 8 bases aligning to TRBD1. The CDR3 runs to 13 residues. Germline V gives CDR1 LNHDA, CDR2 SQIVND (reference sequence). After removal of 5 bases from V and 1 base from J, the junction contained 0 bases not matched to a gene. CDR3 region: CASSGQGNTEAFF. For the CDR3, the DNA is TGTGCCAGTAGTGGACAGGGGAACACTGAAGCTTTCTTT.

The chain carries TRBV6-1 and TRBJ1-6; no clear D gene. CDR1 MNHNS and CDR2 SASEGT come from the germline V gene. Trimming took off 2 bases at V and 13 bases at J, with 6 bases between the two ends. The CDR3 extends over 11 amino acids. CDR3 sequence (DNA): TGTGCCAGCAGTGAACCTGTGCCCCTCCACTTT. Its translation is CASSEPVPLHF.

J is TRBJ2-7 and V is TRBV7-2, with TRBD2 matching over 8 bases. V trimming: 5 bases; J trimming: 4 bases; junction bases outside the gene matches: 7. The germline gives CDR1 SGHTA, CDR2 FQGNSA. This CDR3 region has 14 residues. CDR3 in amino acids: CASSLQVAGYEQYF. The CDR3 region has the DNA TGTGCCAGCAGCCTCCAGGTAGCGGGATACGAGCAGTACTTC.

CDR3 nucleotide sequence: TGTGCCAGCAGCTCGGGGGCGGGGACAACTACCTACGAGCAGTACTTC. Amino acids: CASSSGAGTTTYEQYF. The rearrangement links TRBV13 to TRBJ2-7; D possibly matches TRBD1 or TRBD2 (6 bases each). Trimming took off 4 bases at V and 2 bases at J, with 18 bases between the two ends. The germline CDR1 and CDR2 sequences are PRHDT and FYEKMQ (reference sequence). The CDR3 has 16 amino acids. The variable domain in full, with the rest retrieved from reference TRBV13 and TRBJ2-7, is AAGVIQSPRHLIKEKRETATLKCYPIPRHDTVYWYQQGPGQDPQFLISFYEKMQSDKGSIPDRFSAQQFSDYHSELNMSSLELGDSALYFCASSSGAGTTTYEQYFGPGTRLTVT.

The rearrangement links TRBV12-3 or TRBV12-4 to TRBJ1-4, with D hard to call. The CDR3 sequence is 13 residues long. V dropped 8 bases and J dropped 6 bases, with 13 bases sitting between them. CDR3 sequence: CASWEGGYEKLFF. The CDR3 DNA follows: TGTGCCAGCTGGGAGGGAGGGTATGAAAAACTGTTTTTT.

This clone is a singleton in its sample. V is TRBV19 and J is TRBJ1-6; 7 bases fit TRBD1. The CDR3 runs to 15 residues. Germline V gene lookup returns CDR1 LNHDA and CDR2 SQIVND (reference sequence). Unmatched junction bases numbered 14, after V lost 5 bases and J lost 13 bases. CDR3 sequence: CASSPGTAVTRPLHF. In nucleotides, the CDR3 is TGTGCCAGTAGTCCCGGGACAGCAGTGACTCGTCCCCTCCACTTT.

The chain is built from TRBV7-9 and TRBJ1-2; D is perhaps TRBD1 (5 bases). With 5 bases removed from V and 4 bases from J, the gap between germline ends came to 11 bases. This CDR3 is 13 amino acids long. From germline, CDR1 is SEHNR and CDR2 FQNEAQ (reference sequence). CDR3 DNA sequence: TGTGCCAGCAGCCTAGGGGAGTTCTATGGCTACACCTTC. Translated, it gives CASSLGEFYGYTF.

The CDR3 coding sequence is TGTGCCAGTAGTCAAGGGCCTCATCAAGAGACCCAGTACTTC. As protein: CASSQGPHQETQYF. The chain couples TRBV19 to TRBJ2-5; D uncertain. Trimming cost V 5 bases and J 2 bases, with 12 bases left between them. Germline CDR1 reads LNHDA; CDR2 reads SQIVND (reference sequence). The CDR3 length is 14 residues.

CDR3 region: CASSLQRRHTGELFF. CDR3 in DNA: TGTGCCAGCAGCCTACAGCGGAGGCACACCGGGGAGCTGTTTTTT. This chain joins TRBV7-2 and TRBJ2-2; a weak D match, TRBD2 (5 bases). CDR3 size: 15 residues. With 5 bases removed from V and 3 bases from J, the gap between germline ends came to 13 bases. CDR1 and CDR2 from the germline V gene are SGHTA and FQGNSA.

This rearrangement joins TRBV7-2 to TRBJ2-4; D is perhaps TRBD1 (5 bases). V lost 2 bases, J lost 6 bases, and 5 bases lay in between. Germline loops: CDR1 SGHTA, CDR2 FQGNSA. The CDR3 totals 12 residues. The CDR3 protein is CASSLQGNIQYF. CDR3 bases: TGTGCCAGCAGCTTACAGGGAAACATTCAGTACTTC.

The chain carries TRBV6-5 and TRBJ1-6; D ambiguous. CDR1 is MNHEY and CDR2 is SVGAGI in the germline V gene. V lost 7 bases to trimming and J lost 12 bases, with 19 bases between them. The length of the CDR3 is 14 residues. DNA for the CDR3: TGTGCCAGCAACCTGGACTTCTCGAAGGGACCCCTCCACTTT. Translation gives CASNLDFSKGPLHF.

The V gene is TRBV5-1, the J gene TRBJ2-5; perhaps D is TRBD1 or TRBD2 (5 bases each). Germline V gives CDR1 SGHRS, CDR2 YFSETQ. The CDR3 contains 11 residues. The germline V and J ends were trimmed by 6 bases and 5 bases, with 8 bases remaining between them. This CDR3 reads CASKGEETQYF. The CDR3, as DNA: TGCGCCAGCAAAGGGGAGGAGACCCAGTACTTC.

The CDR3 DNA is TGTGCCATCAGTGAGCCGGGACAGGGCTACGAGCAGTACTTC. It specifies CAISEPGQGYEQYF. The chain employs TRBV10-3 and TRBJ2-7, with 9 bases lining up with TRBD1. Trimming took 2 bases from V and 3 from J; bases not matched to a gene: 2. Per the germline V gene, CDR1 is ENHRY and CDR2 is SYGVKD. CDR3 length: 14 amino acids.

The chain couples TRBV18 to TRBJ1-5; D remains ambiguous. Per germline, CDR1 KGHSH and CDR2 LQKENI. V was cut by 3 bases and J by 2 bases, with 8 bases left in between. The CDR3 is 14 amino acids. The CDR3 protein is CASSPAQGNQPQHF. The CDR3 DNA reads as TGTGCCAGCTCACCCGCTCAGGGCAATCAGCCCCAGCATTTT.